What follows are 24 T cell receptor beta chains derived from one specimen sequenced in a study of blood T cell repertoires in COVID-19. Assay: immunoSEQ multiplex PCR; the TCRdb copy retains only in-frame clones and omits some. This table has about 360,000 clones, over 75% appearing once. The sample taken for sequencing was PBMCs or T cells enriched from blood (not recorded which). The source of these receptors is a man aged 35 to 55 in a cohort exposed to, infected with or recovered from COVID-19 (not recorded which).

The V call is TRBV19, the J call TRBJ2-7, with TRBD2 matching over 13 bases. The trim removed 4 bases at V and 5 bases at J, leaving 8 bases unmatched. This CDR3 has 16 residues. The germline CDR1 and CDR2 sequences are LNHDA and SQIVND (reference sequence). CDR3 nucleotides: TGTGCCAGTAGTACCCGGACTAGCGGGAGAAGGAACGAGCAGTACTTC. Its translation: CASSTRTSGRRNEQYF.

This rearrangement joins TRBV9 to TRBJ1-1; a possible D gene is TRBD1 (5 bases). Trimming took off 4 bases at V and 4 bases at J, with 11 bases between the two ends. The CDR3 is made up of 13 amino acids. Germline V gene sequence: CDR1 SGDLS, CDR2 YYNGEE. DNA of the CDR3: TGTGCCAGCAGCCTACTGGGGGGCACTGAAGCTTTCTTT. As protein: CASSLLGGTEAFF.

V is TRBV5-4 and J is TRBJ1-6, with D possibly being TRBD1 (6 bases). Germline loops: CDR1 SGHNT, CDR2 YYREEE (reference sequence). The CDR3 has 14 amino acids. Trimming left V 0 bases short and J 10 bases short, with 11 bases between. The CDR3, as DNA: TGTGCCAGCAGCTTGGACAGGGTTGGGTCACCCCTCCACTTT. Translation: CASSLDRVGSPLHF.

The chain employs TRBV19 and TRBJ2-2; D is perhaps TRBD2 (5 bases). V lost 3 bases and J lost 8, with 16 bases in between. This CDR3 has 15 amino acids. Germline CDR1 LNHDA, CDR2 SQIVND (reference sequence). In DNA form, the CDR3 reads TGTGCCAGTAGTATCGGGGTTGTTACGGTTGGGGAGCTGTTTTTT. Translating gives CASSIGVVTVGELFF.

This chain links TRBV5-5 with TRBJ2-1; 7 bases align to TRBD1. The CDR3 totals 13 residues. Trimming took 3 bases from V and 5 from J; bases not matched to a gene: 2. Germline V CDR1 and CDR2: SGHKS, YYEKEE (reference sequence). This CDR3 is CASSWDRNNEQFF. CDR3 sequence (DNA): TGTGCCAGCAGCTGGGACAGAAACAATGAGCAGTTCTTC.

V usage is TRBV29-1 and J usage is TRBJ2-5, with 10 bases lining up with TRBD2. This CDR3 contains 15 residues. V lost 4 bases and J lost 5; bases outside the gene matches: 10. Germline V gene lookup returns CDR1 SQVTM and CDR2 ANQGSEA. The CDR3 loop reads CSVGRLAGDSETQYF. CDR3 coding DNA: TGCAGCGTTGGAAGGCTAGCGGGAGACTCGGAGACCCAGTACTTC. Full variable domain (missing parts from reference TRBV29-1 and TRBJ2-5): SAVISQKPSRDICQRGTSLTIQCQVDSQVTMMFWYRQQPGQSLTLIATANQGSEATYESGFVIDKFPISRPNLTFSTLTVSNMSPEDSSIYLCSVGRLAGDSETQYFGPGTRLLVL.

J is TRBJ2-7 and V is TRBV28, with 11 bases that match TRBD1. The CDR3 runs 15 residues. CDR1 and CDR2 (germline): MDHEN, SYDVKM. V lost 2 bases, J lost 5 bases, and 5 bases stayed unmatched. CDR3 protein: CASSLPDRGLNEQYF. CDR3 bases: TGTGCCAGCAGTTTACCGGACAGGGGGCTGAACGAGCAGTACTTC.

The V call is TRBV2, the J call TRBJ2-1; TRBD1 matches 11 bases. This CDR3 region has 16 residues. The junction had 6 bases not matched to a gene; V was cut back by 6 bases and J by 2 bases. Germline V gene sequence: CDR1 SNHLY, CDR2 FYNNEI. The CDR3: CASRDGTGGTYNEQFF. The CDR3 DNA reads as TGTGCCAGCAGGGACGGGACAGGGGGAACCTACAATGAGCAGTTCTTC.

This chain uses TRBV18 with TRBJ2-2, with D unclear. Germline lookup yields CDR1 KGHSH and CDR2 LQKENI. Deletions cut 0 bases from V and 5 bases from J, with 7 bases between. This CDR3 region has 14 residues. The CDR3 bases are TGTGCCAGCTCACCACCTAGCAATACCGGGGAGCTGTTTTTT. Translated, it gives CASSPPSNTGELFF.

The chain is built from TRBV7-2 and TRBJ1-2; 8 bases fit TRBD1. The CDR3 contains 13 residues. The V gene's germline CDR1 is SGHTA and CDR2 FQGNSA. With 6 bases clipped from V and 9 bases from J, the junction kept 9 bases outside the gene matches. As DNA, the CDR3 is TGTGCCAGCAGACAAGGACAGGGAGGACGCTACACCTTC. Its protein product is CASRQGQGGRYTF.

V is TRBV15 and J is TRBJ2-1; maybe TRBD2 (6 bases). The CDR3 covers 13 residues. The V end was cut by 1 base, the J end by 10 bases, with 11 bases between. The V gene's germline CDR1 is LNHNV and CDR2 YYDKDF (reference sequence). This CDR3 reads CATSRGGGLEQFF. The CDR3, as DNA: TGTGCCACCAGCAGAGGTGGGGGACTGGAGCAGTTCTTC.

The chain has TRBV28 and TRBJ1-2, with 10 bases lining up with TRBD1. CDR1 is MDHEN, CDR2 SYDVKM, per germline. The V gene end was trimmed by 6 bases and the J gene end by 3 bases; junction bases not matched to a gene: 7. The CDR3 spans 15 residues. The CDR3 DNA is TGTGCCAGCAGCCCGGGTGGACAGGGGGACTATGGCTACACCTTC. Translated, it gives CASSPGGQGDYGYTF.

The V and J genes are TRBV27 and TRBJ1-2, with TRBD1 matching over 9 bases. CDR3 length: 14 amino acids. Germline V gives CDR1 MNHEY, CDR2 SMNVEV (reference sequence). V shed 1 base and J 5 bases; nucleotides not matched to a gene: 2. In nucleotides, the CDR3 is TGTGCCAGCAGTTTATTGGGACAGGGTTATGGCTACACCTTC. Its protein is CASSLLGQGYGYTF.

CDR3 sequence reads: CAIQPGQGNGYTF. The CDR3 DNA sequence: TGTGCCATTCAACCGGGACAGGGGAATGGCTACACCTTC. This rearrangement joins TRBV12-3 or TRBV12-4 to TRBJ1-2, with 10 positions matching TRBD1. V dropped 10 bases and J dropped 6; count of bases not matched to a gene: 8. The CDR3 is 13 amino acids.

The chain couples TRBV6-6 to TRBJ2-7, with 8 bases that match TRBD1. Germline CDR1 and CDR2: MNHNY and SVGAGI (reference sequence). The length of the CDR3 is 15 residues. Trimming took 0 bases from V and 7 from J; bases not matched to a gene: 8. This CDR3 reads CASSYSGPQGAEQYF. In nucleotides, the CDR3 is TGTGCCAGCAGTTACTCTGGCCCGCAGGGGGCGGAGCAGTACTTC.

The CDR3 nucleotides are TGCGCCAGCAGCTCGACTAGCGGGAGGGCCTTTCGATTCTTC. Protein product: CASSSTSGRAFRFF. V and J are TRBV5-1 and TRBJ2-1; 14 bases line up with TRBD2. CDR3 length: 14 residues. The J segment lost 16 bases and the V segment lost 3 bases, leaving 9 bases of the junction unmatched. Germline CDR1 SGHRS, CDR2 YFSETQ.

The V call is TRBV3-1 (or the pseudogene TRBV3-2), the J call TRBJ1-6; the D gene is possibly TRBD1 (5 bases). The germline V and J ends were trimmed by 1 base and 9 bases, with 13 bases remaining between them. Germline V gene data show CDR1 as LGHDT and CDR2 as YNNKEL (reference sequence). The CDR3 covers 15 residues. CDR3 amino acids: CASSQGSGTVSPLHF. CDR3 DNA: TGTGCCAGCAGCCAAGGTTCAGGGACTGTTTCACCCCTCCACTTT.

CDR3 in DNA: TGTGCCAGCAGCCAAATGGGACTAGCGTACACCGGGGAGCTGTTTTTT. Translating it yields CASSQMGLAYTGELFF. The rearrangement joins TRBV3-1 (or the pseudogene TRBV3-2) to TRBJ2-2; 10 bases fit TRBD2. V was pared by 2 bases and J by 3 bases, with 3 bases of the junction left unmatched. The germline CDR1 and CDR2 sequences are LGHDT and YNNKEL (reference sequence). The CDR3 length is 16 residues.

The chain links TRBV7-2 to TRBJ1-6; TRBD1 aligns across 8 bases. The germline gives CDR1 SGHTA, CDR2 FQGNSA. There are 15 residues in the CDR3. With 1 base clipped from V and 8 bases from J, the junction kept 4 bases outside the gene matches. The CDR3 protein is CASSLGTGWDSPLHF. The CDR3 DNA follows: TGTGCCAGCAGCTTAGGGACAGGGTGGGATTCACCCCTCCACTTT.

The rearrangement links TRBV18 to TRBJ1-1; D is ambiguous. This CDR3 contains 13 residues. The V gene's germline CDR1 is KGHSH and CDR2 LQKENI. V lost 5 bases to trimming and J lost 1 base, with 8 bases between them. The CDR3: CASSVGRNTEAFF. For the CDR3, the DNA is TGTGCCAGCTCAGTCGGGAGGAACACTGAAGCTTTCTTT.

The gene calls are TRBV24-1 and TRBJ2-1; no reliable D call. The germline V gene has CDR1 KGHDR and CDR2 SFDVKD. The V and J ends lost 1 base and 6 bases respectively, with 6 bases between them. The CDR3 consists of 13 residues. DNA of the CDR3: TGTGCCACCAGTGATTTTACTGTCAATGAGCAGTTCTTC. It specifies CATSDFTVNEQFF.

The CDR3 bases are TGTGCCAGCAGTTTAGTAGGGGTCACTGAAGCTTTCTTT. The encoded protein is CASSLVGVTEAFF. The J gene is TRBJ1-1, the V gene TRBV27; D may be TRBD1 (5 bases). V lost 2 bases to trimming and J lost 4 bases, with 8 bases between them. Germline loops: CDR1 MNHEY, CDR2 SMNVEV (reference sequence). This CDR3 contains 13 residues.

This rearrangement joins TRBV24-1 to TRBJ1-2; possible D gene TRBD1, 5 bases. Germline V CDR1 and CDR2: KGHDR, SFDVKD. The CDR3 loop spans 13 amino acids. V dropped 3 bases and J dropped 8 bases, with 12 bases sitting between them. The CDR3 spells CATSDNDRPGYTF. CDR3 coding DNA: TGTGCCACCAGTGATAATGACAGACCCGGCTACACCTTC.

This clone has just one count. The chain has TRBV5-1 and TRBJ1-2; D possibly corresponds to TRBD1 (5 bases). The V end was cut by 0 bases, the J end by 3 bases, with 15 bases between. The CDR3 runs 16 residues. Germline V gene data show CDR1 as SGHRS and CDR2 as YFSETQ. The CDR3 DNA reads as TGCGCCAGCAGCTTGGGCGGGGACCCGAGGGACTATGGCTACACCTTC. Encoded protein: CASSLGGDPRDYGYTF.